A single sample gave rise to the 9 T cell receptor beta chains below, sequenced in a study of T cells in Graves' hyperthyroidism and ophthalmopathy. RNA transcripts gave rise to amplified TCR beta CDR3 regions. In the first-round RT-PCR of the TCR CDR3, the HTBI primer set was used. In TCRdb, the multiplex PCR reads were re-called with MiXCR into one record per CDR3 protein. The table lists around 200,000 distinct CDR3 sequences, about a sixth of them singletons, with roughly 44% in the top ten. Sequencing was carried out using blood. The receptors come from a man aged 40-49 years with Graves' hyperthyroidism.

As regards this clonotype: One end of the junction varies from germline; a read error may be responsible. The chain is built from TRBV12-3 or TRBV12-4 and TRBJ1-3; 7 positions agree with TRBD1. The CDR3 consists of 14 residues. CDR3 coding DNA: TGTGCCACTACACAGGGGACCCGTGGAAGCACCATATATTTT. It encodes CATTQGTRGSTIYF.

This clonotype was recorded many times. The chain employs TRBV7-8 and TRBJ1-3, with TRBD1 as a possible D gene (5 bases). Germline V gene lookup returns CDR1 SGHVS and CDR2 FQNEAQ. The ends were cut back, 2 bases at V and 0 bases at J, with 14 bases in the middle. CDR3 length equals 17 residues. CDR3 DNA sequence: TGTGCCAGCAGCTTACCAACGGGACTTAGCTCTGGAAACACCATATATTTT. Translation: CASSLPTGLSSGNTIYF.

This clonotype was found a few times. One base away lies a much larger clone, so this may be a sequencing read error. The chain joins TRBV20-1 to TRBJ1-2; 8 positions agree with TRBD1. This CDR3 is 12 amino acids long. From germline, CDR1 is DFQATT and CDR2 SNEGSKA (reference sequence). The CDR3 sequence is CSAHGTGLGYAF. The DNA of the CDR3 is TGCAGTGCTCATGGGACAGGCCTTGGCTACGCCTTC.

The CDR3: CASSRGGANVLTF. Here the CDR3 DNA reads TGTGCCAGCAGCCGCGGGGGGGCCAACGTCCTGACTTTC. This rearrangement joins TRBV28 to TRBJ2-6; tentative D call: TRBD2 (5 bases). Germline V lookup: CDR1 MDHEN, CDR2 SYDVKM. This CDR3 is 13 amino acids long. Trimming pared 6 bases from V and 4 bases from J, leaving 7 bases between.

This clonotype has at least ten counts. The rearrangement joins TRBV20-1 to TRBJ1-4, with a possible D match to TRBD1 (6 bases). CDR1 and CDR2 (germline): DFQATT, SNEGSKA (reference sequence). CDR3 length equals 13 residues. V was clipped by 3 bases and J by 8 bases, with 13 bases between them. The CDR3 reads CSASRDTGEKLFF. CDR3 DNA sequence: TGCAGTGCTAGTCGGGACACAGGGGAAAAACTGTTTTTT.

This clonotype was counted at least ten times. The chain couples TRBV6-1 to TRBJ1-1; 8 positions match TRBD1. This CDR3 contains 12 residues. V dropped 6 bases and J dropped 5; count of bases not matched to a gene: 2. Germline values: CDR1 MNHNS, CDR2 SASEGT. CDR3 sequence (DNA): TGTGCCAGCAGACGACAGGGGACTGAAGCTTTCTTT. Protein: CASRRQGTEAFF.

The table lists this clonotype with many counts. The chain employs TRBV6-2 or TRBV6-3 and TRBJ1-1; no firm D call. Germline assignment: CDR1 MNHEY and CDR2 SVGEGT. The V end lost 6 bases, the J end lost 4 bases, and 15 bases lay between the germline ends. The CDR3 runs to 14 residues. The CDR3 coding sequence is TGTGCCAGCAGGAGACAATTTTATGGCACTGAAGCTTTCTTT. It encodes CASRRQFYGTEAFF.

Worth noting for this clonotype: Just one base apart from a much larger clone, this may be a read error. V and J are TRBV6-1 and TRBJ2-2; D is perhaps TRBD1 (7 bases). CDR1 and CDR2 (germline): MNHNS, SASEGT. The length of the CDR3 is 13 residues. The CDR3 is CVSSRGRTGELFF. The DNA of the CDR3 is TGTGTCAGCAGCAGGGGGAGGACCGGGGAGCTGTTTTTT.

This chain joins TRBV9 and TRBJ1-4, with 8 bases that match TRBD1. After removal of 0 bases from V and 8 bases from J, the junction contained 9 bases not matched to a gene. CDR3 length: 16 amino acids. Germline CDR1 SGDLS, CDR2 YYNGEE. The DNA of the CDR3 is TGTGCCAGCAGCGTAGGCTGGTCAGGGGGCGGGGAAAAACTGTTTTTT. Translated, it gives CASSVGWSGGGEKLFF. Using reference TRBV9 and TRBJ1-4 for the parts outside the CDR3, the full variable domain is DSGVTQTPKHLITATGQRVTLRCSPRSGDLSVYWYQQSLDQGLQFLIQYYNGEERAKGNILERFSAQQFPDLHSELNLSSLELGDSALYFCASSVGWSGGGEKLFFGSGTQLSVL.